These T cell receptor beta chains were read from a single sample in a study of graft-versus-host responses after intestinal transplantation. These TCRs are of unknown antigen specificity. Sequenced by immunoSEQ multiplex PCR; TCRdb stores in-frame clones only, minus some. Of fewer than 95,000 clones listed, 90% to 95% are singletons. This specimen consisted of unstimulated CD8+ T cells sorted from spleen or lymph node cells, obtained before intestinal transplant. The receptor source for this set is a human donor who received an intestinal transplant. The CDR3 runs from the conserved cysteine through the conserved F or W. A D gene is named only where the DNA matches it firmly. Part of the rows lack a size; the others show once, few, many or a class for expanded clones.

V	size	J	D	CDR3	DNA
TRBV2	.	TRBJ2-1	TRBD2	CASSEVSSGMVGNEQFF	TGTGCCAGCAGTGAAGTTAGTAGCGGGATGGTTGGCAATGAGCAGTTCTTC
TRBV7-9	.	TRBJ2-3	TRBD2	CASSLGPGGTDTQYF	TGTGCCAGCAGCTTAGGCCCGGGAGGGACAGATACGCAGTATTTT
TRBV4-3	once	TRBJ1-1	.	CASSQEDTLDWAFF	TGCGCCAGCAGCCAAGAGGACACCCTCGATTGGGCTTTCTTT
TRBV4-2	.	TRBJ1-2	.	CASSQVGANYGYTF	TGTGCCAGCAGCCAAGTCGGAGCTAACTATGGCTACACCTTC
TRBV7-9	.	TRBJ2-1	.	CASSLLEESYNEQFF	TGTGCCAGCAGCTTGCTAGAGGAATCCTACAATGAGCAGTTCTTC
TRBV29-1	.	TRBJ2-7	.	CSVEDVTGVGDEQYF	TGCAGCGTTGAAGATGTAACGGGAGTAGGCGACGAGCAGTACTTC
TRBV2	once	TRBJ2-2	TRBD2	CASSEFLAGGTGELFF	TGTGCCAGCAGTGAATTCCTAGCGGGGGGCACCGGGGAGCTGTTTTTT
TRBV4-2	.	TRBJ2-1	.	CASSFSAGEQFF	TGTGCCAGCAGCTTTTCAGCGGGTGAGCAGTTCTTC
TRBV2	.	TRBJ1-4	.	CASSSPTTGRPDEKLFF	TGTGCCAGCTCGTCACCCACCACAGGTCGACCGGATGAAAAACTGTTTTTT
TRBV6-5	.	TRBJ1-1	.	CASSYYRENTEAFF	TGTGCCAGCAGTTACTACCGGGAGAACACTGAAGCTTTCTTT
TRBV7-9	.	TRBJ2-1	TRBD2	CASSLVLAAYNEQFF	TGTGCCAGCAGCTTAGTACTAGCGGCCTACAATGAGCAGTTCTTC
TRBV6-1	.	TRBJ2-7	TRBD1	CASSEAETGGWTYEQYF	TGTGCCAGCAGTGAAGCTGAGACAGGGGGATGGACCTACGAGCAGTACTTC
TRBV4-2	.	TRBJ2-4	TRBD2	CASSQEGLAVIAKNIQYF	TGTGCCAGCAGCCAAGAAGGTCTAGCGGTTATAGCCAAAAACATTCAGTACTTC
TRBV15	.	TRBJ2-5	.	CATSRDVLAEQETQYF	TGTGCCACCAGCAGAGATGTGTTGGCAGAACAAGAGACCCAGTACTTC
TRBV13	.	TRBJ2-7	.	CASSSTLLGQPYEQYF	TGTGCCAGCAGCTCGACCCTCCTAGGACAGCCGTACGAGCAGTACTTC
TRBV5-1	.	TRBJ1-2	TRBD1	CASSWWIQGNGYTF	TGCGCCAGCAGCTGGTGGATACAGGGGAATGGCTACACCTTC
TRBV4-1	.	TRBJ2-2	TRBD2	CASSQDTSGSISSGELFF	TGCGCCAGCAGCCAAGATACTAGCGGGAGTATTTCCTCCGGGGAGCTGTTTTTT
TRBV12-5	.	TRBJ2-1	TRBD1	CASGPGTVYNEQFF	TGTGCTAGTGGTCCGGGGACAGTATACAATGAGCAGTTCTTC
TRBV5-6	.	TRBJ2-3	TRBD2	CASSTLAGVGADTQYF	TGTGCCAGCAGCACCCTAGCGGGGGTTGGGGCAGATACGCAGTATTTT
TRBV27	.	TRBJ2-7	TRBD2	CASSLSPSGVSEQYF	TGTGCCAGCAGTTTATCTCCTAGCGGGGTCAGCGAGCAGTACTTC
TRBV5-6	once	TRBJ2-7	TRBD1	CASSSSGTGNPEQYF	TGTGCCAGCAGTAGTTCCGGGACAGGGAATCCCGAGCAGTACTTC